Following are 29 T cell receptor beta chains from one sample sequenced in a study of T cell responses to AZD1222 COVID-19 vaccine. Assay: immunoSEQ multiplex PCR; the TCRdb copy retains only in-frame clones and omits some. The top ten clones hold approximately 3.3% of a sample with under 170,000 clones, roughly nine tenths of them seen once. The specimen comprised peripheral blood, sampled 28 days after the second AZD1222 dose. The source is an adult who received the AZD1222 COVID-19 vaccine.

The chain is built from TRBV19 and TRBJ2-7; 8 bases align to TRBD1. The CDR3 totals 14 residues. V gave up 5 bases and J gave up 2 bases; unmatched junction bases: 5. Per the germline V gene, CDR1 is LNHDA and CDR2 is SQIVND (reference sequence). The DNA for the CDR3 is TGTGCCAGTAGTCCCGGACAGGGAACCTACGAGCAGTACTTC. Its protein is CASSPGQGTYEQYF.

The chain links TRBV3-1 (or the pseudogene TRBV3-2) to TRBJ2-7, with D perhaps matching TRBD1 or TRBD2 (5 bases each). CDR1 LGHDT and CDR2 YNNKEL come from the germline V gene (reference sequence). The length of the CDR3 is 13 residues. Trimming took 6 bases from V and 2 from J, leaving 11 bases between them. CDR3 bases: TGTGCCAGCAGTGGGGACGTACCCTACGAGCAGTACTTC. Protein sequence: CASSGDVPYEQYF.

The chain employs TRBV3-1 (or the pseudogene TRBV3-2) and TRBJ2-6, with D possibly being TRBD2 (6 bases). The V end was cut by 5 bases, the J end by 4 bases, with 9 bases between. The V gene's germline CDR1 is LGHDT and CDR2 YNNKEL (reference sequence). The CDR3 length is 14 residues. CDR3 nucleotide sequence: TGTGCCAGCAGCTGGAGGGGCGGGGCCAACGTCCTGACTTTC. Protein sequence: CASSWRGGANVLTF.

This rearrangement joins TRBV19 to TRBJ2-2; D possibly uses TRBD1 or TRBD2 (7 bases each). The CDR3 spans 14 residues. Germline V gives CDR1 LNHDA, CDR2 SQIVND (reference sequence). Between the trimmed V and J ends, which lost 2 bases and 9 bases, there was a span of 13 bases. CDR3: CASSIQGGLWELFF. The CDR3 region has the DNA TGTGCCAGTAGTATACAGGGGGGACTATGGGAGCTGTTTTTT.

J is TRBJ2-4 and V is TRBV27; 8 bases fit TRBD1. The CDR3 has 16 residues. With 3 bases clipped from V and 6 bases from J, the junction kept 10 bases outside the gene matches. Germline CDR1 reads MNHEY; CDR2 reads SMNVEV (reference sequence). CDR3 sequence: CASSFRQGARGNIQYF. CDR3 nucleotides: TGTGCCAGCAGTTTTAGGCAGGGGGCGCGGGGAAACATTCAGTACTTC.

The genes are TRBV28 and TRBJ1-5; perhaps TRBD1 as D (5 bases). The CDR3 is 17 amino acids. V was cut by 5 bases and J by 0 bases, with 17 bases left in between. CDR1 is MDHEN, CDR2 SYDVKM, per germline. The CDR3 coding sequence is TGTGCCAGCAGTGGGGGGTTTGGCGATTATAGCAATCAGCCCCAGCATTTT. Its protein is CASSGGFGDYSNQPQHF. Full variable domain (outside the CDR3, taken from reference TRBV28 and TRBJ1-5): DVKVTQSSRYLVKRTGEKVFLECVQDMDHENMFWYRQDPGLGLRLIYFSYDVKMKEKGDIPEGYSVSREKKERFSLILESASTNQTSMYLCASSGGFGDYSNQPQHFGDGTRLSIL.

This clone was seen only once. The rearrangement joins TRBV18 to TRBJ2-1; no definite D call. Trimming took off 0 bases at V and 4 bases at J, with 4 bases between the two ends. Germline V gene sequence: CDR1 KGHSH, CDR2 LQKENI. The length of the CDR3 is 13 residues. CDR3 coding DNA: TGTGCCAGCTCACCACCGGGGTACAATGAGCAGTTCTTC. This sequence encodes CASSPPGYNEQFF.

This chain uses TRBV6-5 with TRBJ2-7; D uncertain. This CDR3 region has 13 residues. From germline, CDR1 is MNHEY and CDR2 SVGAGI. V shed 5 bases and J shed 4 bases, with 12 bases lying between them. The CDR3 coding sequence is TGTGCCAGCAGTCGTGACTCTTTATACGAGCAGTACTTC. It yields the protein CASSRDSLYEQYF.

V and J are TRBV7-8 and TRBJ1-4; possibly TRBD1 for D (6 bases). Germline V gene lookup returns CDR1 SGHVS and CDR2 FQNEAQ. The V end was cut by 5 bases, the J end by 4 bases, with 14 bases between. This CDR3 has 15 residues. CDR3 coding DNA: TGTGCCAGCAGCCCCCCGACAGGAGTTAATGAAAAACTGTTTTTT. Translated: CASSPPTGVNEKLFF. Variable domain in full (rest from reference TRBV7-8 and TRBJ1-4): GAGVSQSPRYKVAKRGQDVALRCDPISGHVSLFWYQQALGQGPEFLTYFQNEAQLDKSGLPSDRFFAERPEGSVSTLKIQRTQQEDSAVYLCASSPPTGVNEKLFFGSGTQLSVL.

The V and J genes are TRBV18 and TRBJ1-3; D remains ambiguous. V lost 4 bases to trimming and J lost 7 bases, with 11 bases between them. The CDR3 is 13 residues long. CDR1 and CDR2 (germline): KGHSH, LQKENI. CDR3 sequence (DNA): TGTGCCAGCTCACATGGACTTGGGAACACCATATATTTT. As protein: CASSHGLGNTIYF.

The V call is TRBV29-1, the J call TRBJ1-2, with D perhaps matching TRBD1 (5 bases). There are 12 residues in the CDR3. V lost 2 bases and J lost 9, with 13 bases in between. Germline V gives CDR1 SQVTM, CDR2 ANQGSEA. This CDR3 is CSVERAGSSYTF. The CDR3, as DNA: TGCAGCGTTGAAAGGGCAGGGAGTAGCTACACCTTC.

The chain has TRBV19 and TRBJ2-5; TRBD2 matches 8 bases. Per the germline V gene, CDR1 is LNHDA and CDR2 is SQIVND (reference sequence). The V gene end was trimmed by 3 bases and the J gene end by 2 bases; junction bases not matched to a gene: 5. This CDR3 region has 15 residues. CDR3 loop: CASSIGGAGQETQYF. Written as DNA, the CDR3 is TGTGCCAGTAGTATCGGGGGGGCAGGACAAGAGACCCAGTACTTC.

V usage is TRBV25-1 and J usage is TRBJ2-1, with D perhaps TRBD1 or TRBD2 (6 bases each). V was cut by 1 base and J by 6 bases, with 16 bases left in between. The CDR3 consists of 16 residues. Germline lookup yields CDR1 MGHDK and CDR2 SYGVNS. CDR3 amino acids: CASSELGGPGINEQFF. The CDR3, as DNA: TGTGCCAGCAGTGAATTAGGGGGGCCGGGGATCAATGAGCAGTTCTTC.

This chain joins TRBV7-2 and TRBJ1-2, with unresolved D. Per the germline V gene, CDR1 is SGHTA and CDR2 is FQGNSA. Trimming left V 0 bases short and J 2 bases short, with 4 bases between. The CDR3 covers 13 residues. The CDR3 sequence is CASSLARNYGYTF. The CDR3 region has the DNA TGTGCCAGCAGCTTAGCGCGGAACTATGGCTACACCTTC. Filled out from reference TRBV7-2 and TRBJ1-2, the complete variable domain reads GAGVSQSPSNKVTEKGKDVELRCDPISGHTALYWYRQSLGQGLEFLIYFQGNSAPDKSGLPSDRFSAERTGGSVSTLTIQRTQQEDSAVYLCASSLARNYGYTFGSGTRLTVV.

The V call is TRBV28, the J call TRBJ2-1; perhaps TRBD1 as D (6 bases). The CDR3 length is 16 residues. The germline V gene encodes CDR1 MDHEN and CDR2 SYDVKM. Trimming took 3 bases from V and 7 from J, leaving 19 bases between them. Here the CDR3 reads CASSFISGHNKNEQFF. In DNA form, the CDR3 reads TGTGCCAGCAGTTTTATCTCGGGACATAATAAGAATGAGCAGTTCTTC.

V is TRBV10-3 and J is TRBJ2-1; 11 nucleotides agree with TRBD2. The germline CDR1 and CDR2 sequences are ENHRY and SYGVKD. CDR3 size: 17 residues. The V and J ends lost 6 bases and 4 bases, in that order; junction bases with no gene match: 11. In nucleotides, the CDR3 is TGTGCCATCAGCCGAATACCTACTAGCGGGGGATACAATGAGCAGTTCTTC. Protein product: CAISRIPTSGGYNEQFF.

V and J are TRBV28 and TRBJ1-2; D gene unclear. In germline, CDR1 is MDHEN, CDR2 SYDVKM. V gave up 5 bases and J gave up 4 bases, with 14 bases separating them. The CDR3 is 14 residues long. CDR3 residues: CASSIRTDTYGYTF. The CDR3 region has the DNA TGTGCCAGCAGTATCAGGACCGACACCTATGGCTACACCTTC.

The V gene is TRBV29-1, the J gene TRBJ2-3, with TRBD2 matching 8 bases. The junction had 9 bases not matched to a gene; V was cut back by 7 bases and J by 0 bases. CDR1 is SQVTM, CDR2 ANQGSEA, per germline. The CDR3 consists of 15 residues. CDR3 nucleotides: TGCAGCGCCCCACGGGAGGGGCCAAGCACAGATACGCAGTATTTT. Its protein is CSAPREGPSTDTQYF.

The rearrangement joins TRBV2 to TRBJ2-1; the D is unclear. V lost 2 bases and J lost 4, with 6 bases in between. Germline V gene lookup returns CDR1 SNHLY and CDR2 FYNNEI. CDR3 length equals 13 residues. CDR3 protein: CASSEKGYNEQFF. The CDR3 DNA reads TGTGCCAGCAGTGAAAAAGGTTACAATGAGCAGTTCTTC.

The V gene is TRBV7-9, the J gene TRBJ2-2; perhaps TRBD1 as D (5 bases). V was cut by 7 bases and J by 5 bases, with 20 bases left in between. The CDR3 has 16 residues. CDR1 and CDR2 from the germline V gene are SEHNR and FQNEAQ (reference sequence). The CDR3 nucleotides are TGTGCCAGCACCTTCAGGGAATCTCTTGGGACCGGGGAGCTGTTTTTT. Its protein product is CASTFRESLGTGELFF.

The V call is TRBV24-1, the J call TRBJ2-2; 8 bases line up with TRBD2. The junction had 6 bases not matched to a gene; V was cut back by 4 bases and J by 0 bases. Germline lookup yields CDR1 KGHDR and CDR2 SFDVKD. CDR3 length: 17 amino acids. CDR3 bases: TGTGCCACCAGTGACTACCTAGCGGGCGCGAACACCGGGGAGCTGTTTTTT. It specifies CATSDYLAGANTGELFF.

In its sample, this clone was seen once. The V gene is TRBV10-1, the J gene TRBJ1-1; D is unclear. The CDR3 has 13 amino acids. V was pared by 3 bases and J by 6 bases, with 11 bases between. Germline lookup yields CDR1 WNHNN and CDR2 SYGVQD (reference sequence). In DNA, the CDR3 is TGCGCCAGCAGTGACGGAGATTGGGCTGAAGCTTTCTTT. It is translated as CASSDGDWAEAFF.

The gene calls are TRBV5-4 and TRBJ1-6, with D perhaps matching TRBD1 (5 bases). Germline V gene sequence: CDR1 SGHNT, CDR2 YYREEE (reference sequence). The CDR3 totals 17 residues. V lost 4 bases to trimming and J lost 0 bases, with 14 bases between them. CDR3 coding DNA: TGTGCCAGCAGCATGATAGACAGTGGCTCCTATAATTCACCCCTCCACTTT. Its translation: CASSMIDSGSYNSPLHF.

This clone appeared once. One end of the junction varies from germline; a read error may be responsible. This rearrangement joins TRBV14 to TRBJ1-1; D possibly corresponds to TRBD1 (5 bases). This CDR3 contains 14 residues. CDR1 is SGHDN and CDR2 is FVKESK in the germline V gene. The CDR3 spells CANSQAAGVGGAFF. The CDR3 nucleotides read TGTGCCAACAGCCAAGCCGCGGGGGTCGGGGGAGCTTTCTTT.

The chain carries TRBV5-1 and TRBJ2-1; 7 bases are shared with TRBD2. Per germline, CDR1 SGHRS and CDR2 YFSETQ. The CDR3 has 15 amino acids. After removal of 3 bases from V and 3 bases from J, the junction contained 6 bases not matched to a gene. CDR3 sequence: CASSSLADHYNEQFF. As DNA, the CDR3 is TGCGCCAGCAGCTCTCTAGCGGACCACTACAATGAGCAGTTCTTC.

The V call is TRBV7-3, the J call TRBJ2-1; possible D gene TRBD1, 5 bases. In germline, CDR1 is SGHTA, CDR2 FQGTGA. The CDR3 loop spans 15 amino acids. V gave up 5 bases and J gave up 0 bases, with 11 bases separating them. The CDR3 nucleotides are TGTGCCAGCAGCCCCGACGACAGCTCCTACAATGAGCAGTTCTTC. Translating gives CASSPDDSSYNEQFF.

The CDR3 DNA is TGTGCCAGCAGTGAATCGACTAGCGCCTCCTACAATGAGCAGTTCTTC. Its translation is CASSESTSASYNEQFF. The J gene is TRBJ2-1, the V gene TRBV25-1, with 8 positions matching TRBD2. There are 16 residues in the CDR3. With 1 base clipped from V and 0 bases from J, the junction kept 2 bases outside the gene matches. Germline V CDR1 and CDR2: MGHDK, SYGVNS.

Points on this clone: An end of the junction differs from the germline gene, which may be a read error. The chain couples TRBV6-1 to TRBJ1-6; no firm D call. From germline, CDR1 is MNHNS and CDR2 SASEGT. This CDR3 contains 13 residues. The chain's CDR3 is CASREDWDSPLHF. DNA of the CDR3: TGTGCCAGCCGTGAAGATTGGGATTCACCCCTCCACTTT.

The chain employs TRBV6-5 and TRBJ1-6; TRBD1 might be the D (5 bases). Germline V gene lookup returns CDR1 MNHEY and CDR2 SVGAGI. The CDR3 sequence is 13 residues long. With 2 bases removed from V and 12 bases from J, the gap between germline ends came to 11 bases. CDR3 protein: CASSYLREGPLHF. In DNA, the CDR3 is TGTGCCAGCAGTTACCTCAGGGAAGGACCCCTCCACTTT.